The sequence of this T cell receptor (beta chain) was determined in a study of CD8 T cells in ankylosing spondylitis. Study-wide findings and caveats: Matched ankylosing spondylitis synovial fluid reportedly showed significant enrichment of disease-linked clones.

This clonotype was seen repeatedly, ten times or more. The antigen is undetermined. The germline V gene encodes CDR1 MDHEN and CDR2 SYDVKM. Trimming pared 2 bases from V and 1 base from J, leaving 8 bases between. CDR3 length equals 14 residues. As the method for making TCR beta libraries, quantitative 5'-RACE with molecular barcodes was used. TCRdb redid the calling of the 5' RACE reads with MiXCR, one entry per CDR3 protein. The sample lists under 400,000 distinct CDR3 sequences; around 10% were seen once. The J gene is TRBJ2-5, the V gene TRBV28; D ambiguous. The sample was blood, either unsorted or a sorted T cell fraction (not recorded which). The sequence was obtained from a female donor with ankylosing spondylitis or in good health (not recorded which). In DNA form, the CDR3 reads TGTGCCAGCAGTTTAGAACCGGTCCAAGAGACCCAGTACTTC. Translation: CASSLEPVQETQYF.